One sample yielded the 24 T cell receptor beta chains listed below, sequenced in a study of siplizumab effects on memory and regulatory T cells. Some clones are missing from TCRdb's copy, which holds only in-frame ones; the method was immunoSEQ multiplex PCR. The sample consists of about 50,000 clones, approximately 93% of them appearing once. The sample comprised CD8+ T cells sorted from blood. These TCRs come from a human donor in good health.

The V and J genes are TRBV5-1 and TRBJ1-5; D is perhaps TRBD1 (6 bases). The CDR3 spans 14 residues. Germline V CDR1 and CDR2: SGHRS, YFSETQ. Trimming stripped 2 bases from V and 2 bases from J, with 8 bases between. The CDR3 DNA reads as TGCGCCAGCAGCTTCGAGGGGGGCAATCAGCCCCAGCATTTT. This gives the protein CASSFEGGNQPQHF.

V gene TRBV19 combines with J gene TRBJ2-6; D is undetermined. Germline CDR1 reads LNHDA; CDR2 reads SQIVND (reference sequence). Trimming took 7 bases from V and 1 from J, leaving 2 bases between them. The CDR3 totals 12 residues. CDR3 amino acids: CASNSGANVLTF. The CDR3 coding sequence is TGTGCCAGTAATTCTGGGGCCAACGTCCTGACTTTC. The full variable domain, its missing parts supplied by reference TRBV19 and TRBJ2-6, is DGGITQSPKYLFRKEGQNVTLSCEQNLNHDAMYWYRQDPGQGLRLIYYSQIVNDFQKGDIAEGYSVSREKKESFPLTVTSAQKNPTAFYLCASNSGANVLTFGAGSRLTVL.

This chain joins TRBV27 and TRBJ1-6, with a tentative D call TRBD1 (5 bases). Trimming left V 6 bases short and J 0 bases short, with 9 bases between. Germline V gene lookup returns CDR1 MNHEY and CDR2 SMNVEV (reference sequence). The CDR3 is 15 amino acids. CDR3 nucleotides: TGTGCCAGCAGCGACGACAGCTCCTATAATTCACCCCTCCACTTT. Protein: CASSDDSSYNSPLHF.

The V gene is TRBV7-9, the J gene TRBJ1-2; D gene ambiguous. Germline V gene lookup returns CDR1 SEHNR and CDR2 FQNEAQ (reference sequence). CDR3 length equals 14 residues. Trimming took off 0 bases at V and 1 base at J, with 6 bases between the two ends. Written as DNA, the CDR3 is TGTGCCAGCAGCTTAGCAGGGCATAACTATGGCTACACCTTC. Amino acids: CASSLAGHNYGYTF.

This clone was recorded only once. The chain is built from TRBV2 and TRBJ2-3; D possibly corresponds to TRBD2 (7 bases). The germline CDR1 and CDR2 sequences are SNHLY and FYNNEI. Deletions cut 4 bases from V and 6 bases from J, with 26 bases between. This CDR3 is 18 amino acids long. Here the CDR3 DNA reads TGTGCCAGCAGTGGACGCCCGGTGGGGGGGGCGTCCCCCGATACGCAGTATTTT. Protein: CASSGRPVGGASPDTQYF.

The chain joins TRBV13 to TRBJ2-4; tentatively, D is TRBD1 or TRBD2 (6 bases each). CDR3 length: 14 amino acids. In germline, CDR1 is PRHDT, CDR2 FYEKMQ (reference sequence). V dropped 4 bases and J dropped 8 bases, with 15 bases sitting between them. CDR3 amino acids: CASSSRDTIDIQYF. The CDR3 region has the DNA TGTGCCAGCAGCTCGCGGGACACAATTGACATTCAGTACTTC.

This chain links TRBV5-4 with TRBJ1-1, with D perhaps TRBD1 (5 bases). Germline V gene data show CDR1 as SGHNT and CDR2 as YYREEE (reference sequence). V was clipped by 5 bases and J by 5 bases, with 16 bases between them. This CDR3 is 14 amino acids long. The CDR3 DNA reads TGTGCCAGCAGTGATGCAGGGTGGGGTACTGAAGCTTTCTTT. Its translation is CASSDAGWGTEAFF.

V gene TRBV10-3 combines with J gene TRBJ2-3, with D maybe TRBD2 (6 bases). CDR1 is ENHRY and CDR2 is SYGVKD in the germline V gene. This CDR3 has 13 amino acids. Trimming took 3 bases from V and 6 from J, leaving 10 bases between them. CDR3 sequence (DNA): TGTGCCATCAGTGACGCTAGCGTTGATACGCAGTATTTT. This sequence encodes CAISDASVDTQYF.

V and J are TRBV7-3 and TRBJ2-1, with D maybe TRBD1 (5 bases). Deletions cut 2 bases from V and 7 bases from J, with 9 bases between. Germline CDR1 reads SGHTA; CDR2 reads FQGTGA. The CDR3 is 13 amino acids. CDR3 sequence: CASSLESGNEQFF. CDR3 DNA: TGTGCCAGCAGCTTAGAGTCAGGGAATGAGCAGTTCTTC.

The V gene is TRBV5-4, the J gene TRBJ2-7; 15 bases are shared with TRBD2. Germline CDR1 SGHNT, CDR2 YYREEE (reference sequence). V was clipped by 4 bases and J by 3 bases; unmatched bases: 11. There are 18 residues in the CDR3. The CDR3 is CASSLSGLAGGPDYEQYF. The CDR3 DNA reads TGTGCCAGCAGCCTATCGGGACTAGCGGGAGGACCCGACTACGAGCAGTACTTC.

The V and J genes are TRBV7-6 and TRBJ2-6, with D perhaps matching TRBD1 (6 bases). The germline V gene encodes CDR1 SGHVS and CDR2 FNYEAQ. The V end was cut by 2 bases, the J end by 8 bases, with 10 bases between. The CDR3 has 14 residues. The CDR3 DNA follows: TGTGCCAGCAGCTTACCAGGGGTGTCCAACGTCCTGACTTTC. Translation gives CASSLPGVSNVLTF. The full variable domain, with the rest looked up from reference TRBV7-6 and TRBJ2-6, is GAGVSQSPRYKVTKRGQDVALRCDPISGHVSLYWYRQALGQGPEFLTYFNYEAQQDKSGLPNDRFSAERPEGSISTLTIQRTEQRDSAMYRCASSLPGVSNVLTFGAGSRLTVL.

This rearrangement joins TRBV7-8 to TRBJ2-3; D is ambiguous. The CDR3 loop spans 13 amino acids. The germline CDR1 and CDR2 sequences are SGHVS and FQNEAQ. Trimming left V 2 bases short and J 7 bases short, with 10 bases between. CDR3 sequence: CASSLSVSNTQYF. The CDR3 DNA reads TGTGCCAGCAGCTTATCAGTCTCGAATACGCAGTATTTT.

The rearrangement joins TRBV5-6 to TRBJ2-7; no definite D call. This CDR3 spans 12 amino acids. Deletions cut 1 base from V and 3 bases from J, with 5 bases between. The germline V gene encodes CDR1 SGHDT and CDR2 YYEEEE. CDR3: CASSLRVYEQYF. CDR3 in DNA: TGTGCCAGCAGCTTGCGGGTCTACGAGCAGTACTTC.

The chain's CDR3 is CASSFAGGHNEQFF. CDR3 DNA: TGTGCCAGCAGTTTCGCCGGAGGCCACAATGAGCAGTTCTTC. The chain links TRBV27 to TRBJ2-1; tentative D call: TRBD2 (5 bases). The germline CDR1 and CDR2 sequences are MNHEY and SMNVEV (reference sequence). CDR3 length: 14 amino acids. V was cut by 3 bases and J by 5 bases, with 11 bases left in between.

This clone was counted once. This rearrangement joins TRBV27 to TRBJ1-1; maybe TRBD1 (5 bases). This CDR3 comprises 14 residues. V dropped 6 bases and J dropped 5 bases, with 16 bases sitting between them. Per germline, CDR1 MNHEY and CDR2 SMNVEV (reference sequence). The CDR3 nucleotides are TGTGCCAGCAGCCCTGGGTCAGGGTATACTGAAGCTTTCTTT. This translates into CASSPGSGYTEAFF.

The chain joins TRBV7-8 to TRBJ2-3; D gene ambiguous. Germline CDR1 SGHVS, CDR2 FQNEAQ. The CDR3 consists of 13 residues. Trimming took 0 bases from V and 11 from J, leaving 12 bases between them. Here the CDR3 reads CASSLAFQDQQYF. The CDR3 coding sequence is TGTGCCAGCAGCTTAGCGTTCCAGGATCAGCAGTATTTT.

The chain couples TRBV9 to TRBJ2-1; D gene unclear. V lost 4 bases to trimming and J lost 9 bases, with 11 bases between them. In germline, CDR1 is SGDLS, CDR2 YYNGEE. The CDR3 runs 12 residues. Here the CDR3 reads CASSPVDGEQFF. As DNA, the CDR3 is TGTGCCAGCAGCCCCGTCGATGGTGAGCAGTTCTTC.

The genes are TRBV6-1 and TRBJ2-5, with TRBD1 matching 11 bases. The CDR3 runs 13 residues. Germline trimming cut 7 bases from V and 4 bases from J; bases unmatched to any gene: 2. Per the germline V gene, CDR1 is MNHNS and CDR2 is SASEGT. This chain's CDR3 is CASTGTGGETQYF. CDR3 in DNA: TGTGCCAGCACTGGGACAGGGGGAGAGACCCAGTACTTC.

This chain connects TRBV7-9 to TRBJ2-1; 10 nucleotides match TRBD1. The J segment lost 8 bases and the V segment lost 5 bases, leaving 9 bases of the junction unmatched. The length of the CDR3 is 15 residues. Germline V lookup: CDR1 SEHNR, CDR2 FQNEAQ (reference sequence). The CDR3 here is CASSRRQGASHEQFF. For the CDR3, the DNA is TGTGCCAGCAGCAGACGACAGGGGGCGTCTCATGAGCAGTTCTTC.

This sequence joins TRBV6-6 and TRBJ1-1, with 8 bases aligning to TRBD1. V shed 6 bases and J 7 bases; nucleotides not matched to a gene: 7. Germline CDR1 and CDR2: MNHNY and SVGAGI (reference sequence). This CDR3 is 13 amino acids long. The CDR3 spells CASSSNRGIEAFF. The CDR3 DNA follows: TGTGCCAGCAGCTCTAACAGGGGGATTGAAGCTTTCTTT.

The genes are TRBV4-1 and TRBJ2-2; D remains unclear. Deletions cut 1 base from V and 5 bases from J, with 5 bases between. CDR3 size: 13 residues. Germline CDR1 MGHRA, CDR2 YSYEKL. CDR3 amino acids: CASSQGQTGELFF. CDR3 nucleotide sequence: TGCGCCAGCAGCCAAGGCCAAACCGGGGAGCTGTTTTTT.

The gene calls are TRBV5-6 and TRBJ1-2; no definite D call. Germline assignment: CDR1 SGHDT and CDR2 YYEEEE. V was clipped by 4 bases and J by 4 bases, with 14 bases between them. This CDR3 comprises 14 residues. In nucleotides, the CDR3 is TGTGCCAGCAGCGGTGGGCTTTTTTCCTATGGCTACACCTTC. Amino acid sequence: CASSGGLFSYGYTF.

The rearrangement links TRBV29-1 to TRBJ2-1, with TRBD1 identical over 7 bases. CDR1 and CDR2 from the germline V gene are SQVTM and ANQGSEA. This CDR3 is built from 14 residues. The V segment lost 6 bases and the J segment 7 bases; nucleotides outside the gene matches: 12. The CDR3 sequence: CSVVLGQRRNEQFF. The CDR3 bases are TGCAGCGTCGTTCTGGGACAGAGAAGGAATGAGCAGTTCTTC.

The V gene is TRBV28, the J gene TRBJ2-7, with 7 bases aligning to TRBD2. This CDR3 is built from 15 residues. V lost 1 base and J lost 4; bases outside the gene matches: 7. The germline CDR1 and CDR2 sequences are MDHEN and SYDVKM. The CDR3 sequence is CASSLFRLAEYEQYF. CDR3 bases: TGTGCCAGCAGTTTATTTAGGCTAGCGGAATACGAGCAGTACTTC. Full variable domain (outside the CDR3, taken from reference TRBV28 and TRBJ2-7): DVKVTQSSRYLVKRTGEKVFLECVQDMDHENMFWYRQDPGLGLRLIYFSYDVKMKEKGDIPEGYSVSREKKERFSLILESASTNQTSMYLCASSLFRLAEYEQYFGPGTRLTVT.